This T cell receptor (beta chain) was obtained from a study of radiation and T cells in renal cell carcinoma. Trimming removed 5 bases at V and 6 bases at J, with 14 bases between. This CDR3 is built from 14 residues. Germline CDR1 and CDR2: SGHNT and YYREEE (reference sequence). Repertoires were generated with immunoSEQ multiplex PCR, while TCRdb's copy carries only in-frame clones and drops some. Here the sample spans fewer than 200,000 clones, about 87% being singletons. Noted time point: blood 4 weeks post-SBRT, at nephrectomy. As for treatment: 15 Gy SBRT to primary tumor, nephrectomy 4 weeks later. Nephrectomy followed 15 Gy stereotactic body radiation by 4 weeks. The patient's renal cell carcinoma had clear cell pathology. About this clone: Its antigen is currently unknown.

Study-wide results and caveats: Top tumor clonotypes rose in blood 2 weeks post-radiation, then contracted. No pretreatment tumor biopsies were available for baseline clonotypes.

Source: blood, taken from a patient whose treatment included radiotherapy and nephrectomy. This sequence originates from a woman aged 45-65 years with renal cell carcinoma. The chain uses TRBV5-4 and TRBJ2-2, with a weak D call TRBD1 (5 bases). The CDR3 region is CASRLNSGSGELFF. For the CDR3, the DNA is TGTGCCAGCAGACTTAACTCAGGGTCCGGGGAGCTGTTTTTT.